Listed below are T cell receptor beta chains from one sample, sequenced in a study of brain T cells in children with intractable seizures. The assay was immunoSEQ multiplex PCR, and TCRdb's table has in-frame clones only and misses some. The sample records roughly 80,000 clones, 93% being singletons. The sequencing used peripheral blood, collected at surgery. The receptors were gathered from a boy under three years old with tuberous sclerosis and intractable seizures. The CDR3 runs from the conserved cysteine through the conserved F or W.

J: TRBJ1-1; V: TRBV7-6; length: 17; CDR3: CASSLGVRGPAGGEAFF
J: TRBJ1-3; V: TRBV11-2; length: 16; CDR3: CASSSRGEDSGNTIYF
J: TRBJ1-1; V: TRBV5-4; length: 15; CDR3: CASSSGTGPDTEAFF
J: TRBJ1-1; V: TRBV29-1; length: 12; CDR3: CSVEQGSTEAFF
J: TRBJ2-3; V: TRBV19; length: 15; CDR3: CASSPGRPNTDTQYF
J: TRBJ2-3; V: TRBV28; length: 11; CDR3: CASSFEDTQYF
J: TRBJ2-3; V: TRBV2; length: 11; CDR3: CARTITDTQYF
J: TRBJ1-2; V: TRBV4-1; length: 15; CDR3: CASSHPGQELDGYTF
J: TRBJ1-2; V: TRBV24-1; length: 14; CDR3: CATSDPDVDYGYTF
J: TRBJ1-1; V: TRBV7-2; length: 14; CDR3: CASSLPGLYTEAFF
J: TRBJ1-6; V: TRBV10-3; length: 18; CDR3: CAISESSGRDRTNSPLHF
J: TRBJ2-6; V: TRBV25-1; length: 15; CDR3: CASSEPGSGANVLTF
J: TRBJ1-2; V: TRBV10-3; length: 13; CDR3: CAIRGSDRNGYTF
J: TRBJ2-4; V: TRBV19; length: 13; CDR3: CASSTGGGGIQYF
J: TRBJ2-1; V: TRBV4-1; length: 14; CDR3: CASSQAGIYNEQFF
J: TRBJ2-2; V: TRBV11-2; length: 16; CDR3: CASSLSGTVNTGELFF
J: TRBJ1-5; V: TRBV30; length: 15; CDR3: CAWSYGVGSNQPQHF
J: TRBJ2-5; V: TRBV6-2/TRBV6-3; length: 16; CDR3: CASSYLASGKQETQYF
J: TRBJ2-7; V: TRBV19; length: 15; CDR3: CASSPTSRLDYEQYF
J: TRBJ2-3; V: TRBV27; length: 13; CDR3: CASGGGFSDTQYF
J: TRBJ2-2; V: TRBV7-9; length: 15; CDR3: CAGTGGLPNTGELFF
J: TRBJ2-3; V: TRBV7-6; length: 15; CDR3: CASSGTSGGTDTQYF
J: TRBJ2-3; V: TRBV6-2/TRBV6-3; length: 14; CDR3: CASSYSGGVDTQYF
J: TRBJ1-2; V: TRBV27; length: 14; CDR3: CASSGTGTEWGYTF
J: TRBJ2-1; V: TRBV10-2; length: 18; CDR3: CASKDILSRGSSYNEQFF
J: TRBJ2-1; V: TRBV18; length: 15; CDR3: CASSPLRTNNNEQFF